These 21 T cell receptor beta chains were all obtained from the same sample, sequenced in a study of blood T cell repertoires in COVID-19. Generated by immunoSEQ multiplex PCR, the TCRdb table keeps only in-frame clones and is missing some. In the table there are 99,000 or so clones, roughly 82% of which are singletons. The specimen was peripheral blood. Receptors were obtained from a man aged 60 to 75 with acute or convalescent COVID-19.

The chain employs TRBV5-6 and TRBJ1-2; tentative D call: TRBD1 (6 bases). Trimming took off 2 bases at V and 3 bases at J, with 14 bases between the two ends. The CDR3 has 15 residues. CDR1 and CDR2 (germline): SGHDT, YYEEEE. CDR3 region: CASSLRQAVYYGYTF. CDR3 DNA sequence: TGTGCCAGCAGCTTACGACAGGCCGTTTACTATGGCTACACCTTC.

J is TRBJ1-1 and V is TRBV10-3; D remains ambiguous. V lost 2 bases to trimming and J lost 5 bases, with 12 bases between them. The CDR3 sequence is 14 residues long. Looked up from germline, CDR1 is ENHRY and CDR2 is SYGVKD. The CDR3 here is CAISEAGRGTEAFF. For the CDR3, the DNA is TGTGCCATCAGTGAGGCAGGACGAGGGACTGAAGCTTTCTTT.

A word on this clone: Germline and junction disagree at one end, which may indicate a read error. Other DNA sequences in the sample encode the same CDR3. The V gene is TRBV7-3, the J gene TRBJ2-5; 9 nucleotides align to TRBD2. The CDR3 runs to 17 residues. Germline V lookup: CDR1 SGHTA, CDR2 FQGTGA. CDR3 sequence reads: CASSLSGGGGAFETQYF. The CDR3 DNA reads as TGCGCCAGCAGCCTGAGCGGCGGCGGGGGGGCTTTTGAGACCCAGTACTTC.

The chain couples TRBV5-5 to TRBJ2-1, with TRBD2 matching 7 bases. The CDR3 extends over 16 amino acids. Germline values: CDR1 SGHKS, CDR2 YYEKEE (reference sequence). Unmatched junction bases numbered 5, after V lost 2 bases and J lost 0 bases. CDR3: CASSLGSGGSYNEQFF. The CDR3 nucleotides read TGTGCCAGCAGCTTAGGGTCGGGAGGCTCCTACAATGAGCAGTTCTTC.

This clone has just a few counts. This chain uses TRBV9 with TRBJ1-3, with TRBD1 as a possible D gene (5 bases). The length of the CDR3 is 17 residues. The V end was cut by 0 bases, the J end by 4 bases, with 17 bases between. Germline V gene lookup returns CDR1 SGDLS and CDR2 YYNGEE. The CDR3 region has the DNA TGTGCCAGCAGCGTAGACGCCAGGGTGTTGGGGGGAAACACCATATATTTT. Translation: CASSVDARVLGGNTIYF.

This sequence joins TRBV10-3 and TRBJ2-1; D uncertain. Per the germline V gene, CDR1 is ENHRY and CDR2 is SYGVKD. Trimming removed 4 bases from V and 9 bases from J, with 10 bases in between. The CDR3 runs to 12 residues. This CDR3 reads CAISGPQAEQFF. Here the CDR3 DNA reads TGTGCCATCAGTGGTCCCCAGGCTGAGCAGTTCTTC.

Points on this clone: This sample includes further DNA sequences coding for the same CDR3. The chain couples TRBV3-1 (or the pseudogene TRBV3-2) to TRBJ1-1; 9 bases align to TRBD1. The CDR3 has 14 residues. After removal of 3 bases from V and 1 base from J, the junction contained 0 bases not matched to a gene. The germline V gene encodes CDR1 LGHDT and CDR2 YNNKEL (reference sequence). The CDR3 coding sequence is TGTGCCAGCAGCCAGACAGGGGGGAACACTGAAGCTTTCTTT. Its protein product is CASSQTGGNTEAFF.

This rearrangement joins TRBV11-2 to TRBJ2-4; 12 bases map to TRBD2. V was pared by 4 bases and J by 7 bases, with 8 bases of the junction left unmatched. Germline V gene lookup returns CDR1 SGHAT and CDR2 FQNNGV. CDR3 length equals 16 residues. CDR3 sequence reads: CASSSPLAGGGNIQYF. The CDR3 nucleotides read TGTGCCAGCAGCTCACCACTAGCGGGAGGAGGTAACATTCAGTACTTC.

The rearrangement joins TRBV2 to TRBJ2-1, with D perhaps matching TRBD1 (6 bases). This CDR3 has 13 amino acids. Trimming left V 7 bases short and J 7 bases short, with 14 bases between. Germline V gene sequence: CDR1 SNHLY, CDR2 FYNNEI. The CDR3 region is CASIRGVRNEQFF. The CDR3 DNA reads as TGTGCCAGCATCAGGGGAGTGAGGAATGAGCAGTTCTTC.

The chain carries TRBV4-1 and TRBJ2-3; 8 nucleotides match TRBD2. The V and J ends lost 0 bases and 4 bases, in that order; junction bases with no gene match: 12. The CDR3 is 18 residues long. Germline V lookup: CDR1 MGHRA, CDR2 YSYEKL. The CDR3 DNA follows: TGCGCCAGCAGCCAAGAGTGGACTAGCCCGGGGGAGGCAGATACGCAGTATTTT. This gives the protein CASSQEWTSPGEADTQYF.

This chain links TRBV2 with TRBJ2-1; a weak D match, TRBD1 (6 bases). Germline CDR1 reads SNHLY; CDR2 reads FYNNEI. CDR3 length equals 14 residues. V lost 4 bases and J lost 7, with 14 bases in between. The CDR3 nucleotides read TGTGCCAGCAGTGGGACCCCTACAGGGAATGAGCAGTTCTTC. Its protein product is CASSGTPTGNEQFF.

This sequence joins TRBV10-3 and TRBJ2-3; D remains ambiguous. The V and J ends lost 3 bases and 0 bases respectively, with 7 bases between them. CDR1 and CDR2 from the germline V gene are ENHRY and SYGVKD. The CDR3 is 14 residues long. Here the CDR3 DNA reads TGTGCCATCAGTGACGGTAAAAGCACAGATACGCAGTATTTT. Residues: CAISDGKSTDTQYF.

This rearrangement joins TRBV11-3 to TRBJ2-7, with TRBD1 matching 7 bases. This CDR3 comprises 14 residues. CDR1 is SGHNT, CDR2 YENEEA, per germline. V dropped 1 base and J dropped 2; count of bases not matched to a gene: 2. CDR3 in amino acids: CASSLGQGAYEQYF. DNA of the CDR3: TGTGCCAGCAGCTTAGGGCAGGGGGCCTACGAGCAGTACTTC.

This chain joins TRBV9 and TRBJ2-1; D may be TRBD1 (5 bases). The germline V gene encodes CDR1 SGDLS and CDR2 YYNGEE. Trimming pared 2 bases from V and 8 bases from J, leaving 14 bases between. The CDR3 is 14 amino acids. The chain's CDR3 is CASSVRQQEHEQFF. CDR3 sequence (DNA): TGTGCCAGCAGCGTTCGACAGCAAGAACATGAGCAGTTCTTC.

This chain uses TRBV4-1 with TRBJ2-1; 7 bases line up with TRBD2. With V trimmed by 1 base and J by 6 bases, 3 bases remained unmatched. The CDR3 runs 14 residues. Looked up from germline, CDR1 is MGHRA and CDR2 is YSYEKL. The CDR3 loop is CASSQGGRGNEQFF. The DNA of the CDR3 is TGCGCCAGCAGCCAAGGCGGGAGAGGCAATGAGCAGTTCTTC.

V is TRBV10-1 and J is TRBJ1-2; the match to TRBD1 covers 8 bases. Unmatched junction bases numbered 4, after V lost 5 bases and J lost 5 bases. In germline, CDR1 is WNHNN, CDR2 SYGVQD (reference sequence). This CDR3 is 13 amino acids long. Written as DNA, the CDR3 is TGCGCCAGCAGTACAGGGGGAAGGTATGGCTACACCTTC. This gives the protein CASSTGGRYGYTF.

The chain uses TRBV7-2 and TRBJ1-3; no clear D. V gave up 3 bases and J gave up 0 bases, with 12 bases separating them. The CDR3 contains 16 residues. Germline lookup yields CDR1 SGHTA and CDR2 FQGNSA. CDR3 bases: TGTGCCAGCAGCTTTAATCTTGCCGGCTCTGGAAACACCATATATTTT. It translates to CASSFNLAGSGNTIYF.

The chain has TRBV3-1 (or the pseudogene TRBV3-2) and TRBJ1-5; D is perhaps TRBD1 (6 bases). This CDR3 spans 16 amino acids. CDR1 is LGHDT and CDR2 is YNNKEL in the germline V gene (reference sequence). V was cut by 1 base and J by 4 bases, with 14 bases left in between. This CDR3 is CASSQAWGQLNQPQHF. The DNA of the CDR3 is TGTGCCAGCAGCCAAGCATGGGGACAACTAAATCAGCCCCAGCATTTT.

J is TRBJ1-2 and V is TRBV6-5; 7 nucleotides line up with TRBD1. The CDR3 length is 13 residues. The germline V gene has CDR1 MNHEY and CDR2 SVGAGI. V was pared by 6 bases and J by 4 bases, with 5 bases of the junction left unmatched. CDR3 residues: CASRTTGLYGYTF. Here the CDR3 DNA reads TGTGCCAGCAGGACGACAGGGCTCTATGGCTACACCTTC.

The rearrangement joins TRBV6-5 to TRBJ1-2, with TRBD1 as a possible D gene (5 bases). V lost 4 bases, J lost 7 bases, and 13 bases lay in between. Germline V gene sequence: CDR1 MNHEY, CDR2 SVGAGI. The length of the CDR3 is 13 residues. The CDR3: CASSLTGDCGYTF. In nucleotides, the CDR3 is TGTGCCAGCAGTTTAACAGGAGACTGTGGCTACACCTTC.

The table lists this clone with a few counts. This chain connects TRBV30 to TRBJ1-5, with TRBD1 identical over 8 bases. Trimming took 5 bases from V and 6 from J; bases not matched to a gene: 6. Germline CDR1 is GTSNPN and CDR2 is SVGIG (reference sequence). CDR3 length equals 13 residues. CDR3 DNA: TGTGCCTGGGGACAGGGTCTATTTCAGCCCCAGCATTTT. Amino acid sequence: CAWGQGLFQPQHF.